This T cell receptor (beta chain) was observed in a study of T cells in Graves' hyperthyroidism and ophthalmopathy. Looked up from germline, CDR1 is SQVTM and CDR2 is ANQGSEA. This CDR3 comprises 11 residues. Trimming at V came to 6 bases and at J to 5 bases, leaving 2 bases not matched to a gene. Stable hyperthyroidism: no ophthalmopathy progression over 18 months of follow-up. With a duration under 2 months, the hyperthyroidism was newly diagnosed in patients aged 18 to 65. Reasons for excluding patients were uncontrolled infection, other autoimmune disease, pregnancy or lactation. Amplified TCR beta CDR3 regions came from RNA transcripts. A set of HTBI primers served as the primers for a first-round RT-PCR of the TCR CDR3. One entry per CDR3 protein results from TCRdb running MiXCR on the multiplex PCR reads. The sample carries approximately 600,000 distinct CDR3 sequences, roughly 16% recorded once.

The V gene is TRBV29-1, the J gene TRBJ2-5, with 8 bases aligning to TRBD1. The sequence came from a woman under 40 with Graves' hyperthyroidism. What was sequenced was blood. This CDR3 is CSVHRGETQYF. The CDR3 coding sequence is TGCAGCGTCCACAGGGGGGAGACCCAGTACTTC.